This TCR beta chain was sequenced in a study of identifying expanded T cells in peripheral blood. CDR3 length: 16 amino acids. The germline V and J ends were trimmed by 3 bases and 5 bases, with 16 bases remaining between them. Germline V gene sequence: CDR1 SGHTA, CDR2 FQGNSA. TCRdb's copy holds only in-frame clones and misses some; the assay was immunoSEQ multiplex PCR. The repertoire holds 95,000 or so clones, with approximately 84% as singletons. The rearrangement joins TRBV7-2 to TRBJ2-2, with D perhaps matching TRBD2 (5 bases). The TCR sequence derives from a person aged 18-69 years in good health. Material: blood. The CDR3 is CASSLRASWGTGELFF. The CDR3 DNA reads TGTGCCAGCAGCTTGAGGGCTAGTTGGGGAACCGGGGAGCTGTTTTTT. The variable domain in full, completed from reference TRBV7-2 and TRBJ2-2, reads GAGVSQSPSNKVTEKGKDVELRCDPISGHTALYWYRQSLGQGLEFLIYFQGNSAPDKSGLPSDRFSAERTGGSVSTLTIQRTQQEDSAVYLCASSLRASWGTGELFFGEGSRLTVL.